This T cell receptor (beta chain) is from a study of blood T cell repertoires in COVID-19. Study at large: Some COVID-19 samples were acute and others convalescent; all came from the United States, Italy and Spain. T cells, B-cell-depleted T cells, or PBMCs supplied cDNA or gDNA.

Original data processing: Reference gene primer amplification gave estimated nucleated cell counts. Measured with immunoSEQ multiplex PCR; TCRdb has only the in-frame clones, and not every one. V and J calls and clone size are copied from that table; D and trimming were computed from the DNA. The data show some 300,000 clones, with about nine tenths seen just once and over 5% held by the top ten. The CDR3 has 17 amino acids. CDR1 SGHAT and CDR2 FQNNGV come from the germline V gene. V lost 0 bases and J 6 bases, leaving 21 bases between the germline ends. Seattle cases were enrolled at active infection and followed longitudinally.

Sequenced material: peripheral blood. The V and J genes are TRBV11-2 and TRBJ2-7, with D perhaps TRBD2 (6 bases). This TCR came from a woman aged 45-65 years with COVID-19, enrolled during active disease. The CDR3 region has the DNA TGTGCCAGCAGCTTAGATTCAGCCCGACTAGGGAGTTCCGAGCAGTACTTC. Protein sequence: CASSLDSARLGSSEQYF.